This T cell receptor (beta chain) was identified during a study of blood T cell repertoires in COVID-19. Study summary: The United States, Italy and Spain provided the acute and convalescent COVID-19 samples. In each case, the material was cDNA or gDNA derived from T cells, B-cell-depleted T cells, or PBMCs.

V lost 0 bases, J lost 8 bases, and 5 bases lay in between. Germline V gene sequence: CDR1 SGHRS, CDR2 YFSETQ. There are 11 residues in the CDR3. In the original analysis: Estimation of nucleated cell counts relied on the amplification of reference gene primers. Some clones are missing from TCRdb's copy, which holds only in-frame ones; the method was immunoSEQ multiplex PCR. D and trimming were read from the DNA, whereas the V and J calls and clone size are those reported in that table. The sample has some 150,000 clones, 65% to 80% seen once; the top ten hold 4.2%. The sample was peripheral blood. This chain joins TRBV5-1 and TRBJ1-1; D gene uncertain. The sequence came from a man aged 55-75 years with acute or convalescent COVID-19. DNA for the CDR3: TGCGCCAGCAGCTTGGAACAAGAAGCTTTCTTT. Its translation is CASSLEQEAFF.